Following are 3 T cell receptor beta chains from one sample sequenced in a study of metastatic and nonmetastatic thyroid tumors. None of the patients had undergone any treatment ahead of thyroid surgery. TCRdb reassembled clones from the PCR reads with MiXCR. The sample has 20,000 to 30,000 clones, 13% seen once. Sequenced material: blood. Receptor source: a female donor with papillary thyroid cancer or a benign thyroid nodule (not recorded which). Some clones in this sample may be carry-over from other donors' samples.

This clone appeared many times. The chain uses TRBV28 and TRBJ2-7; the match to TRBD2 covers 7 bases. The CDR3 is 12 residues long. Losses at the gene ends were 5 bases for V and 3 bases for J; bases not matched to a gene: 1. The germline V gene has CDR1 MDHEN and CDR2 SYDVKM. The CDR3 loop reads CASSRTSYEQYF. The CDR3 bases are TGTGCCAGCAGTCGGACTAGCTACGAGCAGTACTTC.

This clone is judged medium-sized. The chain carries TRBV6-1 and TRBJ2-7; 13 bases fit TRBD2. The CDR3 totals 15 residues. Germline assignment: CDR1 MNHNS and CDR2 SASEGT. V lost 7 bases to trimming and J lost 3 bases; unmatched junction nucleotides: 6. The CDR3 nucleotides are TGTGCCAGCAAAGGACTAGCGGGAGCGATCTACGAGCAGTACTTC. Its protein is CASKGLAGAIYEQYF.

The table lists this clone with many counts. Being one base from a much bigger clone, this may be a read error. The rearrangement links TRBV6-1 to TRBJ2-7; TRBD2 aligns across 11 bases. The CDR3 is made up of 14 amino acids. Germline V gene sequence: CDR1 MNHNS, CDR2 SASEGT. V was pared by 6 bases and J by 5 bases, with 6 bases of the junction left unmatched. The CDR3 DNA follows: TGTGCCAGCAGACCGGGACTAGCGGATGACGAGCAGTACTTC. Its protein is CASRPGLADDEQYF.